The 5 T cell receptor beta chains below come from one sample, sequenced in a study of Graves' ophthalmopathy and Graves' hyperthyroidism. Amplification targeted the TCR beta CDR3 regions, with RNA transcripts as the source material. Second-round multiplex PCR followed a first-round RT-PCR using HTBI primers. TCRdb used MiXCR to reprocess the multiplex PCR reads, holding one entry per CDR3 protein. In the table there are about 390,000 distinct CDR3 sequences, about a sixth of which are singletons. Sample: peripheral blood. All receptors derive from an adult woman with stable Graves' hyperthyroidism.

This clonotype was observed many times. The chain has TRBV6-1 and TRBJ2-7, with 14 bases identical to TRBD2. Germline CDR1 MNHNS, CDR2 SASEGT. With V trimmed by 6 bases and J by 6 bases, 7 bases remained unmatched. This CDR3 has 15 amino acids. CDR3 in amino acids: CASRTGTSGSGEQYF. DNA for the CDR3: TGTGCCAGCAGGACCGGGACTAGCGGGAGTGGCGAGCAGTACTTC.

As for this clonotype: This could be a read error, since a much larger clone is one nucleotide away. The gene calls are TRBV18 and TRBJ2-7; 8 bases are shared with TRBD1. CDR1 KGHSH and CDR2 LQKENI come from the germline V gene. This CDR3 is built from 15 residues. The CDR3 bases are TGTGCCAGCTTACCACCGTACTCGACAGGGGAGGAGCAGTACTTC. This translates into CASLPPYSTGEEQYF. The full variable domain, with the rest looked up from reference TRBV18 and TRBJ2-7, is NAGVMQNPRHLVRRRGQEARLRCSPMKGHSHVYWYRQLPEEGLKFMVYLQKENIIDESGMPKERFSAEFPKEGPSILRIQQVVRGDSAAYFCASLPPYSTGEEQYFGPGTRLTVT.

Only one count was recorded for this clonotype. The chain carries TRBV9 and TRBJ1-3, with D maybe TRBD1 (5 bases). V dropped 2 bases and J dropped 4 bases, with 13 bases sitting between them. CDR1 is SGDLS, CDR2 YYNGEE, per germline. The CDR3 sequence is 15 residues long. The CDR3 loop is CASSVSSQGGNTIYF. The CDR3 bases are TGTGCCAGCAGCGTCTCGAGTCAGGGAGGAAACACCATATATTTT.

In its sample, this clonotype was seen many times. The V gene is TRBV19, the J gene TRBJ1-1; D not certain. The V end lost 4 bases, the J end lost 1 base, and 1 base lay between the germline ends. The CDR3 runs to 11 residues. Germline CDR1 and CDR2: LNHDA and SQIVND (reference sequence). The CDR3 region has the DNA TGTGCCAGTAGTACGAACACTGAAGCTTTCTTT. Translating it yields CASSTNTEAFF.

This clonotype was picked up a small number of times. The DNA is left out, because the CDR3 cannot be placed on it with certainty; the CDR3 is given as TCRdb lists it. The rearrangement links TRBV4-2 to TRBJ1-2. The CDR3 contains 13 residues when both ends are counted. The germline V gene encodes CDR1 LGHNA and CDR2 YNFKEQ. CDR3 loop: CASSQDEVGSGTF.